Following are 15 T cell receptor beta chains from one sample sequenced in a study of cytomegalovirus exposure and HLA in healthy donors. TCRdb's copy holds only in-frame clones and misses some; the assay was immunoSEQ multiplex PCR. The table shows about 98,000 clones, with roughly 85% occurring only once. The sequencing sample was made of PBMCs. Every receptor here comes from a woman in her thirties in good health and CMV-seronegative.

The V gene is TRBV5-4, the J gene TRBJ2-5, with D perhaps matching TRBD1 (7 bases). The CDR3 has 12 amino acids. Trimming cost V 4 bases and J 8 bases, with 12 bases left between them. CDR1 is SGHNT, CDR2 YYREEE, per germline (reference sequence). CDR3 DNA: TGTGCCAGCAGCCAGGGGGGTTCCACCCAGTACTTC. The encoded protein is CASSQGGSTQYF.

The chain has TRBV10-2 and TRBJ2-1; TRBD2 is a possible D gene (5 bases). Germline V CDR1 and CDR2: WSHSY, SAAADI. V was clipped by 10 bases and J by 1 base, with 11 bases between them. The CDR3 consists of 13 residues. For the CDR3, the DNA is TGCGCCACCAAACGGGGTTCCTACAATGAGCAGTTCTTC. Translation gives CATKRGSYNEQFF.

The rearrangement joins TRBV7-6 to TRBJ1-2; D is ambiguous. Germline assignment: CDR1 SGHVS and CDR2 FNYEAQ. V was cut by 1 base and J by 2 bases, with 8 bases left in between. The CDR3 is 14 residues long. CDR3: CASSLGHTNYGYTF. The CDR3 DNA reads TGTGCCAGCAGCTTAGGACATACGAACTATGGCTACACCTTC.

J is TRBJ1-1 and V is TRBV7-8, with 12 bases matching TRBD1. With 1 base clipped from V and 10 bases from J, the junction kept 7 bases outside the gene matches. Germline-derived CDR1 and CDR2 are SGHVS and FQNEAQ. The length of the CDR3 is 15 residues. This chain's CDR3 is CASSLEGGTGGAAFF. CDR3 DNA: TGTGCCAGCAGCTTAGAGGGGGGGACAGGGGGCGCAGCTTTCTTT.

V usage is TRBV6-5 and J usage is TRBJ2-1, with D uncertain. Between the trimmed V and J ends, which lost 0 bases and 10 bases, there was a span of 7 bases. The CDR3 runs to 12 residues. Germline V gene data show CDR1 as MNHEY and CDR2 as SVGAGI. CDR3 bases: TGTGCCAGCAGTTACTCGACCGGGGAGCAGTTCTTC. Protein sequence: CASSYSTGEQFF.

The chain links TRBV27 to TRBJ1-5; D is undetermined. The length of the CDR3 is 14 residues. Germline V gives CDR1 MNHEY, CDR2 SMNVEV (reference sequence). With 3 bases removed from V and 6 bases from J, the gap between germline ends came to 12 bases. CDR3 in amino acids: CASSFQVRGQPQHF. The CDR3 region has the DNA TGTGCCAGCAGTTTCCAAGTTCGGGGTCAGCCCCAGCATTTT.

The gene calls are TRBV7-9 and TRBJ1-1; 10 nucleotides line up with TRBD1. This CDR3 region has 16 residues. CDR1 is SEHNR, CDR2 FQNEAQ, per germline (reference sequence). V was clipped by 0 bases and J by 5 bases; unmatched bases: 6. The CDR3 loop reads CASSLARTGGDTEAFF. In nucleotides, the CDR3 is TGTGCCAGCAGCTTAGCCAGGACAGGGGGGGATACTGAAGCTTTCTTT.

The V call is TRBV19, the J call TRBJ1-4, with TRBD1 matching 8 bases. Trimming at V came to 5 bases and at J to 0 bases, leaving 11 bases not matched to a gene. The CDR3 loop spans 18 amino acids. CDR1 and CDR2 from the germline V gene are LNHDA and SQIVND (reference sequence). CDR3 residues: CASSAQGAGRATNEKLFF. Written as DNA, the CDR3 is TGTGCCAGTAGTGCCCAGGGGGCCGGTCGAGCAACTAATGAAAAACTGTTTTTT.

This chain joins TRBV7-6 and TRBJ2-7; a weak D match, TRBD1 (6 bases). CDR1 is SGHVS and CDR2 is FNYEAQ in the germline V gene. CDR3 size: 15 residues. Trimming took 5 bases from V and 0 from J, leaving 14 bases between them. The CDR3 here is CASSPARGYSYEQYF. The CDR3 nucleotides read TGTGCCAGCAGCCCCGCTAGGGGGTACTCCTACGAGCAGTACTTC.

The chain has TRBV15 and TRBJ2-1; a possible D gene is TRBD2 (6 bases). Trimming left V 3 bases short and J 7 bases short, with 22 bases between. The CDR3 spans 17 residues. The germline V gene encodes CDR1 LNHNV and CDR2 YYDKDF (reference sequence). CDR3 bases: TGTGCCACCAGCAGTTGGGCGGGACTCCTTGTTAGGAATGAGCAGTTCTTC. Translated, it gives CATSSWAGLLVRNEQFF. The full variable domain, with the rest looked up from reference TRBV15 and TRBJ2-1, is DAMVIQNPRYQVTQFGKPVTLSCSQTLNHNVMYWYQQKSSQAPKLLFHYYDKDFNNEADTPDNFQSRRPNTSFCFLDIRSPGLGDTAMYLCATSSWAGLLVRNEQFFGPGTRLTVL.

The rearrangement links TRBV5-1 to TRBJ1-2; TRBD1 aligns across 7 bases. Germline V CDR1 and CDR2: SGHRS, YFSETQ. After removal of 0 bases from V and 7 bases from J, the junction contained 6 bases not matched to a gene. The CDR3 runs 14 residues. CDR3 DNA sequence: TGCGCCAGCAGCTTGGGTATGACAGGGCCTGGCTACACCTTC. Encoded protein: CASSLGMTGPGYTF.

This clone was counted a few times. This chain uses TRBV7-9 with TRBJ1-2; 7 bases line up with TRBD1. This CDR3 is 15 amino acids long. J lost 6 bases, V lost 1 base, and 8 bases had no gene match. From germline, CDR1 is SEHNR and CDR2 FQNEAQ (reference sequence). The CDR3 region has the DNA TGTGCCAGCAGCTTAGTGGGTGGGACAGAGGATGGCTACACCTTC. Translation gives CASSLVGGTEDGYTF.

The V gene is TRBV5-8, the J gene TRBJ1-1; unclear D gene. This CDR3 has 14 amino acids. Trimming took off 1 base at V and 3 bases at J, with 10 bases between the two ends. Germline V gene lookup returns CDR1 SGHTS and CDR2 YDEGEE. CDR3 protein: CASSLSPGDTEAFF. The CDR3 nucleotides read TGTGCCAGCAGCTTGAGCCCCGGGGACACTGAAGCTTTCTTT.

CDR3 region: CASSSRWGGLSNTEAFF. CDR3 DNA: TGTGCCAGCAGTTCTAGGTGGGGGGGCCTCTCGAACACTGAAGCTTTCTTT. The V call is TRBV27, the J call TRBJ1-1; D perhaps matches TRBD1 (6 bases). V was cut by 4 bases and J by 1 base, with 19 bases left in between. The germline V gene encodes CDR1 MNHEY and CDR2 SMNVEV (reference sequence). The CDR3 is made up of 17 amino acids.

The chain recombines TRBV7-3 with TRBJ1-6; no clear D gene. Trimming cost V 2 bases and J 5 bases, with 7 bases left between them. Germline CDR1 and CDR2: SGHTA and FQGTGA. The CDR3 totals 14 residues. CDR3 nucleotide sequence: TGTGCCAGCAGCTTAGGGAGGGATAATTCACCCCTCCACTTT. Translating gives CASSLGRDNSPLHF. Full variable domain (remainder filled in from reference TRBV7-3 and TRBJ1-6): GAGVSQTPSNKVTEKGKYVELRCDPISGHTALYWYRQSLGQGPEFLIYFQGTGAADDSGLPNDRFFAVRPEGSVSTLKIQRTERGDSAVYLCASSLGRDNSPLHFGNGTRLTVT.